Shown below are 32 T cell receptor beta chains from a single sample sequenced in a study of blood T cell repertoires in COVID-19. Some clones are missing from TCRdb's copy, which holds only in-frame ones; the method was immunoSEQ multiplex PCR. This sample has about 190,000 clones; more than 70% occur once, and the top ten carry about 6.6%. Sequencing was done on a sample of peripheral blood. The origin of the receptors is a woman aged 40 to 55 who had recovered from COVID-19.

The chain joins TRBV6-5 to TRBJ1-5, with D maybe TRBD1 (6 bases). Per the germline V gene, CDR1 is MNHEY and CDR2 is SVGAGI. The CDR3 consists of 14 residues. Trimming pared 6 bases from V and 3 bases from J, leaving 12 bases between. CDR3 loop: CASRPGQPNQPQHF. CDR3 in DNA: TGTGCCAGCAGGCCAGGACAGCCCAATCAGCCCCAGCATTTT.

The gene calls are TRBV6-1 and TRBJ2-1; the match to TRBD2 covers 12 bases. The ends lost 3 bases at V and 5 bases at J; junction bases unmatched: 11. Per germline, CDR1 MNHNS and CDR2 SASEGT. The CDR3 spans 18 residues. CDR3 in DNA: TGTGCCAGCAGTGAGGGGCTAGCGGGAGGGATTCTCGACAATGAGCAGTTCTTC. Its protein is CASSEGLAGGILDNEQFF.

DNA for the CDR3: TGTGCCAGCTCACTAGGACAGGGGCCCTACGAGCAGTACTTC. Translation gives CASSLGQGPYEQYF. This chain connects TRBV18 to TRBJ2-7; 9 bases match TRBD1. CDR1 is KGHSH, CDR2 LQKENI, per germline. V shed 4 bases and J 2 bases; nucleotides not matched to a gene: 3. This CDR3 is built from 14 residues.

V usage is TRBV11-3 and J usage is TRBJ2-3; 9 bases match TRBD1. J was trimmed by 8 bases and V by 5 bases; bases with no gene match: 8. CDR1 is SGHNT and CDR2 is YENEEA in the germline V gene. This CDR3 spans 14 amino acids. CDR3 region: CASSPWTGDPTQYF. CDR3 in DNA: TGTGCCAGCAGCCCTTGGACAGGGGATCCTACGCAGTATTTT.

Here the CDR3 DNA reads TGTGCCAGCAGTCCGGACAGTAACTATGGCTACACCTTC. Translating it yields CASSPDSNYGYTF. J is TRBJ1-2 and V is TRBV3-1 (or the pseudogene TRBV3-2); possibly TRBD1 for D (6 bases). The CDR3 is made up of 13 amino acids. Between the trimmed V and J ends, which lost 6 bases and 1 base, there was a span of 9 bases. CDR1 and CDR2 from the germline V gene are LGHDT and YNNKEL (reference sequence).

This chain links TRBV12-5 with TRBJ2-7, with D unresolved. V was clipped by 6 bases and J by 3 bases, with 6 bases between them. Germline loops: CDR1 LGHNT, CDR2 FRNRAP. This CDR3 has 11 residues. The CDR3 spells CASGYIYEQYF. The CDR3 DNA sequence: TGTGCTAGTGGGTATATCTACGAGCAGTACTTC.

This chain joins TRBV27 and TRBJ1-1; TRBD1 aligns across 9 bases. Germline V CDR1 and CDR2: MNHEY, SMNVEV (reference sequence). CDR3 length: 15 residues. The ends lost 5 bases at V and 5 bases at J; junction bases unmatched: 9. Written as DNA, the CDR3 is TGTGCCAGCAGTAAAACAGGGGGCAGTGGAACTGAAGCTTTCTTT. It is translated as CASSKTGGSGTEAFF.

The chain has TRBV20-1 and TRBJ2-1; D not certain. There are 12 residues in the CDR3. Trimming took 3 bases from V and 4 from J, leaving 7 bases between them. The germline gives CDR1 DFQATT, CDR2 SNEGSKA (reference sequence). The CDR3 nucleotides are TGCAGTGCTAGTCCGGTTTACAATGAGCAGTTCTTC. Translating it yields CSASPVYNEQFF.

The rearrangement links TRBV9 to TRBJ1-2, with TRBD1 as a possible D gene (6 bases). Germline CDR1 SGDLS, CDR2 YYNGEE. Between the trimmed V and J ends, which lost 0 bases and 4 bases, there was a span of 16 bases. CDR3 length: 16 residues. The DNA of the CDR3 is TGTGCCAGCAGCGTAGCGACAGGCCCTCTGGGCTATGGCTACACCTTC. This gives the protein CASSVATGPLGYGYTF.

V and J are TRBV24-1 and TRBJ2-1; 7 positions match TRBD2. The V gene's germline CDR1 is KGHDR and CDR2 SFDVKD. The CDR3 is 15 residues long. The ends lost 6 bases at V and 4 bases at J; junction bases unmatched: 8. The CDR3 nucleotides are TGTGCCACCAGTTCGCGGCGGGGGTTATACAATGAGCAGTTCTTC. Protein product: CATSSRRGLYNEQFF.

The genes are TRBV6-4 and TRBJ2-1; D might be TRBD2 (6 bases). Trimming stripped 2 bases from V and 5 bases from J, with 10 bases between. CDR3 size: 14 residues. Germline V lookup: CDR1 MRHNA, CDR2 SNTAGT. The chain's CDR3 is CASSDGRPNNEQFF. CDR3 in DNA: TGTGCCAGCAGTGACGGGAGGCCCAACAATGAGCAGTTCTTC.

The chain carries TRBV21-1 and TRBJ2-3; the table assigns TRBD2, which was not confirmed against the DNA. TRBV21-1 has pseudogene status. The CDR3 totals 18 residues. CDR3 amino acids: CASSKEVRPGGGTDTQYF. The CDR3 DNA reads TGTGCCAGCAGCAAAGAGGTCCGGCCCGGGGGGGGCACAGATACGCAGTATTTT.

The chain uses TRBV2 and TRBJ1-1; D is perhaps TRBD1 (5 bases). V was clipped by 8 bases and J by 7 bases, with 11 bases between them. The CDR3 spans 11 residues. CDR1 is SNHLY and CDR2 is FYNNEI in the germline V gene. The CDR3 sequence: CASLRGLEAFF. The CDR3 DNA sequence: TGTGCCAGCCTGCGGGGCCTTGAAGCTTTCTTT.

This chain connects TRBV29-1 to TRBJ1-2, with 7 bases matching TRBD1. Losses at the gene ends were 6 bases for V and 0 bases for J; bases not matched to a gene: 7. The CDR3 covers 14 residues. CDR1 and CDR2 from the germline V gene are SQVTM and ANQGSEA. The CDR3 sequence is CSVRGDSTNYGYTF. CDR3 DNA: TGCAGCGTCAGAGGGGACAGCACTAACTATGGCTACACCTTC.

The chain uses TRBV5-1 and TRBJ2-7, with 11 bases fitting TRBD2. With 1 base clipped from V and 6 bases from J, the junction kept 9 bases outside the gene matches. The CDR3 has 16 amino acids. Germline values: CDR1 SGHRS, CDR2 YFSETQ. The CDR3 here is CASSLLAGGPEGEQYF. CDR3 bases: TGCGCCAGCAGCTTGTTAGCGGGAGGGCCAGAGGGCGAGCAGTACTTC.

The rearrangement links TRBV18 to TRBJ2-1, with a weak D call TRBD1 (6 bases). The ends were cut back, 2 bases at V and 8 bases at J, with 7 bases in the middle. This CDR3 comprises 12 residues. Per the germline V gene, CDR1 is KGHSH and CDR2 is LQKENI. The CDR3 DNA reads TGTGCCAGCTCACCAGGGGGCTATGAGCAGTTCTTC. Protein product: CASSPGGYEQFF.

The V call is TRBV15, the J call TRBJ1-2; possibly TRBD1 for D (6 bases). Trimming removed 5 bases at V and 3 bases at J, with 22 bases between. This CDR3 has 17 residues. The V gene's germline CDR1 is LNHNV and CDR2 YYDKDF (reference sequence). The CDR3 loop is CATSRRGRESYDYGYTF. CDR3 DNA: TGTGCCACCAGCCGGAGGGGGAGGGAGTCTTATGACTATGGCTACACCTTC.

This chain's CDR3 is CASWTSGSLDEQFF. CDR3 DNA: TGTGCCAGCTGGACTAGCGGGAGTCTCGATGAGCAGTTCTTC. This chain uses TRBV7-9 with TRBJ2-1, with 13 bases lining up with TRBD2. Per the germline V gene, CDR1 is SEHNR and CDR2 is FQNEAQ (reference sequence). J was trimmed by 8 bases and V by 8 bases; bases with no gene match: 6. The length of the CDR3 is 14 residues.

The genes are TRBV7-6 and TRBJ2-1; D not resolved. V was clipped by 0 bases and J by 0 bases, with 6 bases between them. The CDR3 extends over 15 amino acids. The germline V gene encodes CDR1 SGHVS and CDR2 FNYEAQ. CDR3 nucleotides: TGTGCCAGCAGCTTAGCTCTAAACTCCTACAATGAGCAGTTCTTC. Encoded protein: CASSLALNSYNEQFF.

The V gene is TRBV5-1, the J gene TRBJ1-1; TRBD1 agrees at 9 bases. Germline V gives CDR1 SGHRS, CDR2 YFSETQ. V shed 2 bases and J 1 base; nucleotides not matched to a gene: 6. CDR3 length: 16 amino acids. Here the CDR3 reads CASSFGQGWANTEAFF. The CDR3 nucleotides are TGCGCCAGCAGCTTCGGACAGGGGTGGGCGAACACTGAAGCTTTCTTT.

This chain connects TRBV18 to TRBJ2-7; 7 bases match TRBD1. After removal of 3 bases from V and 2 bases from J, the junction contained 4 bases not matched to a gene. Germline CDR1 is KGHSH and CDR2 is LQKENI. The CDR3 spans 14 residues. The CDR3 here is CASSPWDSAYEQYF. In nucleotides, the CDR3 is TGTGCCAGCTCACCCTGGGACAGTGCCTACGAGCAGTACTTC.

V gene TRBV30 combines with J gene TRBJ1-4, with D tentatively TRBD1 (5 bases). CDR3 length: 15 amino acids. The germline CDR1 and CDR2 sequences are GTSNPN and SVGIG (reference sequence). V shed 2 bases and J shed 5 bases, with 15 bases lying between them. The CDR3 here is CAWSPQAGENEKLFF. The CDR3 DNA follows: TGTGCCTGGAGTCCCCAGGCGGGGGAGAATGAAAAACTGTTTTTT.

The chain couples TRBV11-3 to TRBJ2-5; 7 positions agree with TRBD1. This CDR3 is 14 amino acids long. The V and J ends lost 5 bases and 5 bases, in that order; junction bases with no gene match: 8. Germline CDR1 is SGHNT and CDR2 is YENEEA. The CDR3 DNA sequence: TGTGCCAGCAGCGCAACAGGGGTTGAGGAGACCCAGTACTTC. It is translated as CASSATGVEETQYF. The variable domain in full, completed from reference TRBV11-3 and TRBJ2-5, reads EAGVVQSPRYKIIEKKQPVAFWCNPISGHNTLYWYLQNLGQGPELLIRYENEEAVDDSQLPKDRFSAERLKGVDSTLKIQPAELGDSAVYLCASSATGVEETQYFGPGTRLLVL.

The V gene is TRBV5-5, the J gene TRBJ2-1; 11 nucleotides line up with TRBD2. J was trimmed by 0 bases and V by 4 bases; bases with no gene match: 6. The CDR3 loop spans 17 amino acids. Germline CDR1 SGHKS, CDR2 YYEKEE (reference sequence). The CDR3 nucleotides are TGTGCCAGCAGCGTTTTAGCGGGAGGGAGCTCCTACAATGAGCAGTTCTTC. Translation gives CASSVLAGGSSYNEQFF.

The chain carries TRBV19 and TRBJ1-5, with no clear D. The CDR3 extends over 13 amino acids. The germline V gene has CDR1 LNHDA and CDR2 SQIVND (reference sequence). Trimming shortened V by 3 bases and J by 4 bases, and 7 bases separated the two germline ends. CDR3 region: CASSMRRNQPQHF. The CDR3 bases are TGTGCCAGTAGTATGCGGAGGAATCAGCCCCAGCATTTT.

J is TRBJ1-4 and V is TRBV4-1; no clear D gene. The CDR3 contains 16 residues. Germline CDR1 and CDR2: MGHRA and YSYEKL. V lost 4 bases and J lost 8, with 20 bases in between. The CDR3 nucleotides are TGCGCCAGCAGCCCCCACGGAGCCAGACTAACGGAAAAACTGTTTTTT. Its translation is CASSPHGARLTEKLFF.

The chain employs TRBV9 and TRBJ2-3, with 8 bases fitting TRBD2. The germline V gene has CDR1 SGDLS and CDR2 YYNGEE. This CDR3 region has 15 residues. Germline trimming cut 2 bases from V and 2 bases from J; bases unmatched to any gene: 4. CDR3 loop: CASSVWTSSTDTQYF. CDR3 coding DNA: TGTGCCAGCAGCGTTTGGACTAGCTCCACAGATACGCAGTATTTT.

Comment on this clone: Other DNA sequences in this sample translate to the same CDR3. The chain couples TRBV19 to TRBJ1-4; 8 bases are a match to TRBD1. The CDR3 has 14 residues. J was trimmed by 7 bases and V by 2 bases; bases with no gene match: 3. The V gene's germline CDR1 is LNHDA and CDR2 SQIVND (reference sequence). CDR3 amino acids: CASSIQGAGEKLFF. Written as DNA, the CDR3 is TGTGCCAGTAGTATACAGGGGGCCGGTGAAAAACTGTTTTTT.

This clone was counted once. The same CDR3 can be traced to other DNA sequences in this sample. V is TRBV6-5 and J is TRBJ2-1, with D perhaps TRBD2 (6 bases). CDR1 and CDR2 (germline): MNHEY, SVGAGI. This CDR3 contains 15 residues. The V end lost 0 bases, the J end lost 0 bases, and 6 bases lay between the germline ends. The CDR3 loop reads CASSYSGSSYNEQFF. CDR3 sequence (DNA): TGTGCCAGCAGTTACTCCGGGAGCTCCTACAATGAGCAGTTCTTC.

This chain's CDR3 is CASSQGTGGRQPQHF. For the CDR3, the DNA is TGTGCCAGCAGCCAAGGGACAGGGGGCCGTCAGCCCCAGCATTTT. The chain recombines TRBV3-1 (or the pseudogene TRBV3-2) with TRBJ1-5, with 11 bases that match TRBD1. J lost 6 bases, V lost 1 base, and 2 bases had no gene match. The germline CDR1 and CDR2 sequences are LGHDT and YNNKEL (reference sequence). The CDR3 extends over 15 amino acids.

This clone occurred once. The chain carries TRBV9 and TRBJ1-6, with 7 nucleotides matching TRBD1. The CDR3 spans 15 residues. Germline values: CDR1 SGDLS, CDR2 YYNGEE. The junction had 4 bases not matched to a gene; V was cut back by 0 bases and J by 7 bases. CDR3 loop: CASSVETGWNSPLHF. The CDR3 DNA sequence: TGTGCCAGCAGCGTAGAGACAGGGTGGAATTCACCCCTCCACTTT.

This rearrangement joins TRBV5-8 to TRBJ2-3, with a tentative D call TRBD2 (6 bases). V lost 5 bases and J lost 1, with 17 bases in between. Germline CDR1 SGHTS, CDR2 YDEGEE. This CDR3 contains 16 residues. CDR3 protein: CASSTGGIAGTDTQYF. DNA of the CDR3: TGTGCCAGCAGTACCGGAGGGATTGCCGGCACAGATACGCAGTATTTT.